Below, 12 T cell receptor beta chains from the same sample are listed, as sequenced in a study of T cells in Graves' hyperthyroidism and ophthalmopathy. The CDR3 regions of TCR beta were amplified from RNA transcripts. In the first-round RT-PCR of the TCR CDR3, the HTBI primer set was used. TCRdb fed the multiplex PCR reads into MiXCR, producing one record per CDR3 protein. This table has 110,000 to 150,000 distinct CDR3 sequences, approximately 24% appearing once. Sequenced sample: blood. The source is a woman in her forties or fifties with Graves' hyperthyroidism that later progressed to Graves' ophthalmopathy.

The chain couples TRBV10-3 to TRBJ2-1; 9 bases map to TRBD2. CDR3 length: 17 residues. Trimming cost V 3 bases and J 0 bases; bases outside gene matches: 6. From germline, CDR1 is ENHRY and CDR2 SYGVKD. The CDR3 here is CAISDPTSGRSYNEQFF. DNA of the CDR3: TGTGCCATCAGTGACCCGACTAGCGGCCGCTCCTACAATGAGCAGTTCTTC.

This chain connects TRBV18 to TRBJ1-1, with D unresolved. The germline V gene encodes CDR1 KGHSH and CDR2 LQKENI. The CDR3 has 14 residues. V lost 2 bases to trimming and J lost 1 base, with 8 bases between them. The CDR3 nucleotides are TGTGCCAGCTCACCAGGACCAGCGAACACTGAAGCTTTCTTT. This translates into CASSPGPANTEAFF.

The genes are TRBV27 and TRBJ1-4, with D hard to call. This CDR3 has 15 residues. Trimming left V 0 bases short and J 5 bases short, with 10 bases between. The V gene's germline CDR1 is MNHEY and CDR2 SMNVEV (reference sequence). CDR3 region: CASSLSSSHNEKLFF. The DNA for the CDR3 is TGTGCCAGCAGTTTATCTAGCAGCCACAATGAAAAACTGTTTTTT.

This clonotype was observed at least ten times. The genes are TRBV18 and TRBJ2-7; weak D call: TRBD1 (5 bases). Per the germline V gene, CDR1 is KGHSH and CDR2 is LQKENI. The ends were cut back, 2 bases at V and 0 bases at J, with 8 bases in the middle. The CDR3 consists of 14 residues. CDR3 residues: CASSPSTASYEQYF. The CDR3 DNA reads TGTGCCAGCTCACCATCGACAGCCTCCTACGAGCAGTACTTC.

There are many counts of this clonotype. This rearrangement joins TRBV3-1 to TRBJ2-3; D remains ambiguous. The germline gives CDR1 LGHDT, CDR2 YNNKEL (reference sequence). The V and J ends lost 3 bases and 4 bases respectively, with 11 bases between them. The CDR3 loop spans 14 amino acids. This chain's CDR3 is CASSQRLPPDTQYF. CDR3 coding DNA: TGTGCCAGCAGCCAGAGACTCCCCCCAGATACGCAGTATTTT.

Written as DNA, the CDR3 is TGTGCCAGCAGTCTCCCAGCCGGACTAGCGGGAGGGCCCTCTGGGGCCAACGTCCTGACTTTC. It codes for CASSLPAGLAGGPSGANVLTF. This rearrangement joins TRBV28 to TRBJ2-6; TRBD2 agrees at 15 bases. V lost 5 bases and J lost 0; bases outside the gene matches: 11. CDR3 size: 21 residues. Germline CDR1 MDHEN, CDR2 SYDVKM.

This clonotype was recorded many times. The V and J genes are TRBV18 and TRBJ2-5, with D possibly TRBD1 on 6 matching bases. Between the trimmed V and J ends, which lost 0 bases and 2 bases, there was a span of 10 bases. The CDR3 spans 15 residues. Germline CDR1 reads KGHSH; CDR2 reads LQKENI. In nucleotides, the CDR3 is TGTGCCAGCTCACCACCGGGGGCAGGACAAGAGACCCAGTACTTC. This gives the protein CASSPPGAGQETQYF.

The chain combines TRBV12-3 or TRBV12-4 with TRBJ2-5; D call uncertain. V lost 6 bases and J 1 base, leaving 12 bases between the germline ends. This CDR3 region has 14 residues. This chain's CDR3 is CASSTDQTQETQYF. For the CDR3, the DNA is TGTGCCAGCAGCACGGACCAGACCCAAGAGACCCAGTACTTC.

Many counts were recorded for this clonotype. The DNA for the CDR3 is TGCAGTGCTAGAGATCAGACGTATCTATTTGAGCAGTTCTTC. It specifies CSARDQTYLFEQFF. This chain joins TRBV20-1 and TRBJ2-1, with no clear D. Germline V gives CDR1 DFQATT, CDR2 SNEGSKA (reference sequence). The CDR3 is 14 residues long. Trimming took off 0 bases at V and 9 bases at J, with 15 bases between the two ends.

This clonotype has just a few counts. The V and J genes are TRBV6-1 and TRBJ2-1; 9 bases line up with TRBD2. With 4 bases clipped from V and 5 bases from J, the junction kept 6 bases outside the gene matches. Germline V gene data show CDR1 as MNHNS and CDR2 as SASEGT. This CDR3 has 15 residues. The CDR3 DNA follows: TGTGCCAGCAGTGTTTATCCTAGCGGGAACAATGAGCAGTTCTTC. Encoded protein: CASSVYPSGNNEQFF.

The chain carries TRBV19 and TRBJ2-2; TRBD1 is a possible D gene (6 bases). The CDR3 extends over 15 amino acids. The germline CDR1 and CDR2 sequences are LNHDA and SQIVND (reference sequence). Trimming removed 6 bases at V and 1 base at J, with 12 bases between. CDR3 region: CASRSSTGNTGELFF. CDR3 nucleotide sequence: TGTGCCAGTAGGTCCTCGACAGGGAACACCGGGGAGCTGTTTTTT.

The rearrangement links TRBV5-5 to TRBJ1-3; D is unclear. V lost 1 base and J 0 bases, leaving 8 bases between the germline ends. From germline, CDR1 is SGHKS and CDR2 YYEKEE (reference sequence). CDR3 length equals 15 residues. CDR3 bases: TGTGCCAGCAGCTTGATTGACCTCTCTGGAAACACCATATATTTT. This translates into CASSLIDLSGNTIYF.